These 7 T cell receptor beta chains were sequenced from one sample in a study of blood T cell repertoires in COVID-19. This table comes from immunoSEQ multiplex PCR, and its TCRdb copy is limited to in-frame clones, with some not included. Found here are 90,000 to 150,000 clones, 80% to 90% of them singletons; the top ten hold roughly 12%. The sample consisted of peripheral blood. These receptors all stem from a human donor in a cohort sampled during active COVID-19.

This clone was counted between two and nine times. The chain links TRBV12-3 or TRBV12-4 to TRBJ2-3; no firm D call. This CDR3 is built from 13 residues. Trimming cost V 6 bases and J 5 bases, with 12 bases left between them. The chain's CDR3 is CASSLHAEDTQYF. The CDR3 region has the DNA TGTGCCAGCAGCCTCCATGCAGAAGATACGCAGTATTTT.

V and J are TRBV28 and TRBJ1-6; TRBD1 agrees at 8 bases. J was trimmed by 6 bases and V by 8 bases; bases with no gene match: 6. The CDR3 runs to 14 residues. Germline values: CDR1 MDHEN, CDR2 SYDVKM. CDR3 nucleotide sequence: TGTGCCAGCGGCAGGGGGCTAGGTAATTCACCCCTCCACTTT. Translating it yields CASGRGLGNSPLHF.

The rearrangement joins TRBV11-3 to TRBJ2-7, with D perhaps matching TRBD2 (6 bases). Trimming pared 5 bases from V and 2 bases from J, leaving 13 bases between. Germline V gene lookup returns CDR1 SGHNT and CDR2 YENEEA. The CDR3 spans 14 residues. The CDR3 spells CASSPTGRPYEQYF. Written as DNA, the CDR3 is TGTGCCAGCAGCCCCACGGGGAGGCCCTACGAGCAGTACTTC.

The CDR3 is CASSLSGAKNIQYF. CDR3 nucleotides: TGTGCCAGCAGTTTGTCAGGGGCCAAAAACATTCAGTACTTC. V usage is TRBV28 and J usage is TRBJ2-4; a possible D gene is TRBD1 (5 bases). The CDR3 has 14 amino acids. From germline, CDR1 is MDHEN and CDR2 SYDVKM. Trimming pared 3 bases from V and 1 base from J, leaving 7 bases between.

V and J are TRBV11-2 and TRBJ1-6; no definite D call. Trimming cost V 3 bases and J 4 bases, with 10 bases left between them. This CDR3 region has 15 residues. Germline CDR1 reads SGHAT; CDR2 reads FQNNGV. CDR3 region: CASSFTSGYNSPLHF. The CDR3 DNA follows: TGTGCCAGCAGCTTTACATCGGGTTATAATTCACCCCTCCACTTT.

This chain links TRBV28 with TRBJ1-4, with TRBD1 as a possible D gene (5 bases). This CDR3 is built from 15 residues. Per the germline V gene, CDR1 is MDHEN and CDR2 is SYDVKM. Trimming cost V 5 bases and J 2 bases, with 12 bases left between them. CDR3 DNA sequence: TGTGCCAGCAGTCAACGGACACGGACTAATGAAAAACTGTTTTTT. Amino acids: CASSQRTRTNEKLFF.

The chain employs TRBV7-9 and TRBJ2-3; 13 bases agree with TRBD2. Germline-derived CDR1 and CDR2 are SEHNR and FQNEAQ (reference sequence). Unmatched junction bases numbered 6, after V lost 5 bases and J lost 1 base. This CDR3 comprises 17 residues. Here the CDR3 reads CASSRTSGGIGTDTQYF. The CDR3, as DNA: TGTGCCAGCAGCCGGACTAGCGGGGGTATTGGCACAGATACGCAGTATTTT.